This is a list of T cell receptor beta chains from one sample in a study of blood T cells in healthy people across ages. TCRdb re-derived calls from the 5' RACE reads in MiXCR, one entry per CDR3 protein. The sample has some 1.5 million distinct CDR3 sequences, roughly 30% seen once. The sample comprised blood. All receptors derive from a woman in her twenties or thirties in good health. Both conserved end residues are part of each CDR3. Each record gives: V gene, D gene, J gene, clone size, CDR3 DNA, CDR3 protein. A D gene is named only where the DNA matches it firmly. Part of the rows lack a size; the others show once, few, many or a class for expanded clones.

TRBV7-2	TRBD1	TRBJ2-2	NA	TGTGCCAGCAGCCGAAACCCTCTGACAGGGGCGGCCACCGGGGAGCTGTTTTTT	CASSRNPLTGAATGELFF
TRBV5-6	NA	TRBJ2-3	NA	TGTGCCAGCAGTACGAGCGGCCAGTGGTTCGAATCGCAGTATTTT	CASSTSGQWFESQYF
TRBV30	NA	TRBJ1-5	NA	TGTGCCTGGGCAACAGGGTTTCGTGAGCCCCAGCATTTT	CAWATGFREPQHF
TRBV12-3/TRBV12-4	TRBD1	TRBJ2-7	NA	TGTGCCAGCAGTCATGGACAGGGGGACTCCTACGAGCAGTACTTC	CASSHGQGDSYEQYF
TRBV5-1	TRBD2	TRBJ2-5	NA	TGCGCCAGCAGTGAGGGACTAGCGGGGGCCGGGGAGACCCAGTACTTC	CASSEGLAGAGETQYF
TRBV2	NA	TRBJ1-5	NA	TGTGCCAGTAGTGATGGACAGATCAATCAGCCCCAGCATTTT	CASSDGQINQPQHF
TRBV5-1	NA	TRBJ1-1	NA	TGCGCCAGCAGCTTGGACCCGGGGAGGAGGACTGAAGCTTTCTTT	CASSLDPGRRTEAFF
TRBV12-3/TRBV12-4	NA	TRBJ2-7	few	TGTGCCAGCAGTTTAGGAAGGGAGGCCTACGAGCAGTACTTC	CASSLGREAYEQYF
TRBV7-2	NA	TRBJ1-5	many	TGTGCCAGCGGACAGTCGTCTCGCAATCAGCCCCAGCATTTT	CASGQSSRNQPQHF
TRBV27	TRBD1	TRBJ2-3	NA	TGTGCCAGCAGTAAACCCCCCGGGACAGGCAGCACAGATACGCAGTATTTT	CASSKPPGTGSTDTQYF
TRBV28	NA	TRBJ2-1	NA	TGTGCCAGCAGTTTCGCCAGCAATGAGCAGTTCTTC	CASSFASNEQFF
TRBV7-9	NA	TRBJ2-1	few	TGTGCCAGCAGTCCCCGGGGCTGGGAGCAGTTCTTC	CASSPRGWEQFF
TRBV10-2	NA	TRBJ2-1	NA	TGCGCCAGCAGGGATCGGGGTGGAGGATACAATGAGCAGTTCTTC	CASRDRGGGYNEQFF
TRBV18	TRBD1	TRBJ2-7	few	TGTGCCAGCTCTGCCGGGACAGGGGTGCGGGAGCAGTACTTC	CASSAGTGVREQYF
TRBV4-1	TRBD2	TRBJ2-1	NA	TGCGCCAGCAGCCAAGGTAGCGGGGGCACCTACAATGAGCAGTTCTTC	CASSQGSGGTYNEQFF
TRBV5-1	TRBD2	TRBJ2-5	many	TGCGCCAGCAGCGTGGTTAGCGGGGGACAAGAGACCCAGTACTTC	CASSVVSGGQETQYF
TRBV12-3/TRBV12-4	NA	TRBJ2-3	NA	TGTGCCAGCAGTTTGGCCCGACGGACCGCAGATACGCAGTATTTT	CASSLARRTADTQYF
TRBV19	NA	TRBJ1-2	NA	TGTGCCAGTAGTATACCGGCGGCGGACTACGATGGCTACACCTTC	CASSIPAADYDGYTF
TRBV3-1	NA	TRBJ2-5	many	TGTGCCAGCAGCCAGATCCAAGAGACCCAGTACTTC	CASSQIQETQYF
TRBV25-1	NA	TRBJ1-2	NA	TGTGCCAGTTCATCCAGTAGGGACTATTATGGCTACACCTTC	CASSSSRDYYGYTF
TRBV7-2	NA	TRBJ2-1	NA	TGTGCCAGCAGCACCCGCACGGGGAACAATGAGCAGTTCTTC	CASSTRTGNNEQFF
TRBV6-5	NA	TRBJ2-3	few	TGTGCCAGCAGTTACCAGGGCTCCAGCGTGGCGCAGTATTTT	CASSYQGSSVAQYF
TRBV7-9	TRBD2	TRBJ2-1	NA	TGTGCCAGCGGTCTTCTAGCGGGGAACAATGAGCAGTTCTTC	CASGLLAGNNEQFF
TRBV20-1	NA	TRBJ2-1	NA	TGCAGTGCTACCCGGGGCTCGCGCTCCTACAATGAGCAGTTCTTC	CSATRGSRSYNEQFF
TRBV7-6	NA	TRBJ2-5	NA	TGTGCCAGCAGCTTAGGTGGTCACCCCCAAGAGACCCAGTACTTC	CASSLGGHPQETQYF
TRBV7-2	NA	TRBJ2-3	NA	TGTGTCAGCAGCTTGACAGGAGTTTTACAAGATACGCAGTATTTT	CVSSLTGVLQDTQYF
TRBV6-1	NA	TRBJ2-7	NA	TGTGCCAGTTTCCCCTTCGACGGATGCAATGAGCAGTACTTC	CASFPFDGCNEQYF
TRBV9	NA	TRBJ2-7	NA	TGTGCCAGCAGCGTAGCGGGGCGCGGGTACGAGCAGTACTTC	CASSVAGRGYEQYF
TRBV28	NA	TRBJ2-7	NA	TGTGCCAGCAGCTTTACGGGGGCAGCCAACTACGAGCAGTACTTC	CASSFTGAANYEQYF
TRBV6-6	TRBD1	TRBJ2-2	NA	TGTGCCAGCAGGTCAGGGACAGTTAACGCCGGGGAGCTGTTTTTT	CASRSGTVNAGELFF
TRBV29-1	TRBD2	TRBJ2-7	NA	TGCAGCGTTGAGGAGCGGGGTTTCTACGAGCAGTACTTC	CSVEERGFYEQYF
TRBV5-1	NA	TRBJ2-3	NA	TGCGCCAGCAGCAGGGACACCGGAGATACGCAGTATTTT	CASSRDTGDTQYF
TRBV9	NA	TRBJ1-1	few	TGTGCCAGCAGCGCCCTAGGGAACACTGAAGCTTTCTTT	CASSALGNTEAFF
TRBV6-5	TRBD2	TRBJ2-7	few	TGTGCCAGCAGTTATCGGACTAGCTCCGACGAGCAGTACTTC	CASSYRTSSDEQYF
TRBV2	NA	TRBJ2-5	NA	TGTGCCAGCAGTGAATGGTATGGGGGAGGCGGCCAAGAGACCCAGTACTTC	CASSEWYGGGGQETQYF
TRBV9	TRBD1	TRBJ1-6	NA	TGTGCCAGCAGCACCCAGGGACAGGGTGATTCACCCCTCCACTTT	CASSTQGQGDSPLHF
TRBV30	NA	TRBJ2-1	many	TGTGCCTGGACTGCCGGGGGCAATGAGCAGTTCTTC	CAWTAGGNEQFF
TRBV5-1	NA	TRBJ2-1	many	TGCGCCAGCAGCTTGTTACGGCGGGATGAGCAGTTCTTC	CASSLLRRDEQFF
TRBV7-2	TRBD1	TRBJ2-6	few	TGTGCCAGCAGCCGAGACAGGGGGCTCGCCGGGGCCAACGTCCTGACTTTC	CASSRDRGLAGANVLTF
TRBV5-5	NA	TRBJ2-7	many	TGTGCCAGCAGCAAGGGGGGAACCTACGAGCAGTACTTC	CASSKGGTYEQYF
TRBV5-1	NA	TRBJ1-2	many	TGTGCCAGCAGCTTAGACGGCAGTAACTATGGCTACACCTTC	CASSLDGSNYGYTF
TRBV6-5	NA	TRBJ2-4	many	TGTGCCAGCAGTAGGGGGGTCAAAAACATTCAGTACTTC	CASSRGVKNIQYF
TRBV12-3/TRBV12-4	NA	TRBJ2-4	few	TGTGCCAGCACTATCGTCGGAGCTCAAAACATTCAGTACTTC	CASTIVGAQNIQYF
TRBV4-3	NA	TRBJ1-4	few	TGCGCCAGCCAAGCGTCTGAAAAACTGTTTTTT	CASQASEKLFF
TRBV7-2	NA	TRBJ2-7	NA	TGTGCCACAAGACACCCCGGATACGAGCAGTACTTC	CATRHPGYEQYF